This T cell receptor (beta chain) was sequenced in a study of shared clonotypes between healthy human individuals. In the case of this clone: The antigen is undetermined.

There are 14 residues in the CDR3. Germline CDR1 SGHNT, CDR2 YENEEA. V lost 2 bases to trimming and J lost 1 base, with 9 bases between them. An even split of each subset's genomic DNA across several immunoSEQ plates was performed. Sequencing used immunoSEQ multiplex PCR; TCRdb keeps in-frame clones, though not all of them. The repertoire includes a few million clones, 85% to 95% of them detected once, and roughly 0.34% sits in the top ten. Study-level points and caveats: Richness estimates generally favored naive over memory subsets.

Partitioning of CD4+ cells yielded a CD45RA+ naive subset and a CD45RA-negative memory subset. Sample: naive CD4+ T cells from PBMCs. Subset indicated: CD45RA+ positively selected. The clonotype comes from a man aged 18 to 29 in good health. Some clones in this sample may be carry-over from other donors' samples. This chain uses TRBV11-3 with TRBJ2-7, with D maybe TRBD1 (6 bases). The chain's CDR3 is CASSLHRDSYEQYF. The CDR3 DNA is TGTGCCAGCAGCTTACACAGGGATTCCTACGAGCAGTACTTC.